Below are 29 T cell receptor beta chains sequenced from a single sample in a study of human T cells and chemical hapten exposure. TCRdb called the RACE reads again in MiXCR, with one record for every CDR3 protein. The table lists tens of thousands of distinct CDR3 sequences, about 7% of them singletons, with around 1.6% in the top ten. Time point denoted: pre-sensitization, week 0. The treatment is: therapeutic diphenylcyclopropenone sensitization with weekly scalp DPC. This material consisted of whole blood, taken in connection with sensitization to the hapten diphenylcyclopropenone (DPC). These receptors were taken from a woman in her twenties or thirties with alopecia areata. Some clones in this sample may be carry-over from other donors' samples.

This clonotype was found many times. The rearrangement links TRBV15 to TRBJ1-6; a possible D gene is TRBD1 (5 bases). Germline V CDR1 and CDR2: LNHNV, YYDKDF (reference sequence). This CDR3 is built from 16 residues. Trimming pared 1 base from V and 0 bases from J, leaving 7 bases between. The CDR3 here is CATSRGQLSYNSPLHF. The CDR3 DNA is TGTGCCACCAGCAGAGGACAGCTCTCCTATAATTCACCCCTCCACTTT.

In this sample, this clonotype turned up many times. The chain employs TRBV6-5 and TRBJ1-4, with a weak D call TRBD1 (6 bases). Trimming cost V 8 bases and J 8 bases, with 18 bases left between them. The CDR3 covers 14 residues. Looked up from germline, CDR1 is MNHEY and CDR2 is SVGAGI. In DNA, the CDR3 is TGTGCCAGCGCCCTCCGGGGGCCTTGGGAAAAACTGTTTTTT. Its translation is CASALRGPWEKLFF.

This clonotype has a count of ten or more. The J gene is TRBJ2-7, the V gene TRBV10-3; tentatively, D is TRBD2 (6 bases). Germline-derived CDR1 and CDR2 are ENHRY and SYGVKD. With 4 bases removed from V and 1 base from J, the gap between germline ends came to 11 bases. This CDR3 is built from 14 residues. CDR3 sequence reads: CAISGLGPSYEQYF. The CDR3 DNA follows: TGTGCCATCAGTGGACTAGGTCCGTCCTACGAGCAGTACTTC.

This clonotype was recorded many times. In DNA, the CDR3 is TGCAGCGTTGAAGATAATGCCAGGGGAACCACCGGGGAGCTGTTTTTT. As protein: CSVEDNARGTTGELFF. The chain is built from TRBV29-1 and TRBJ2-2, with a weak D call TRBD1 (6 bases). This CDR3 is built from 16 residues. CDR1 and CDR2 (germline): SQVTM, ANQGSEA. The V and J ends lost 0 bases and 4 bases respectively, with 15 bases between them.

In its sample, this clonotype was seen many times. The J gene is TRBJ2-7, the V gene TRBV12-3 or TRBV12-4; the D is unclear. The V and J ends lost 5 bases and 6 bases respectively, with 14 bases between them. CDR3 size: 13 residues. CDR3 DNA: TGTGCCAGCAGTCCGCTCTTAATGGGCGAGCAGTACTTC. Amino acid sequence: CASSPLLMGEQYF.

There are many counts of this clonotype. The gene calls are TRBV7-3 and TRBJ2-3; TRBD1 matches at 8 bases. The CDR3 consists of 16 residues. Germline V gives CDR1 SGHTA, CDR2 FQGTGA. Unmatched junction bases numbered 3, after V lost 0 bases and J lost 1 base. CDR3 coding DNA: TGTGCCAGCAGCTTAACACAGGGACAGGGCACAGATACGCAGTATTTT. Residues: CASSLTQGQGTDTQYF.

At least ten counts were recorded for this clonotype. The rearrangement uses TRBV3-1 and TRBJ1-5; maybe TRBD1 (5 bases). CDR1 is LGHDT, CDR2 YNNKEL, per germline (reference sequence). This CDR3 comprises 13 residues. Between the trimmed V and J ends, which lost 10 bases and 6 bases, there was a span of 16 bases. The CDR3 loop is CATGSGGIQPQHF. The CDR3, as DNA: TGTGCCACCGGGTCGGGGGGTATTCAGCCCCAGCATTTT.

The table lists this clonotype with many counts. The chain employs TRBV20-1 and TRBJ1-5; D is perhaps TRBD1 (5 bases). The V gene's germline CDR1 is DFQATT and CDR2 SNEGSKA (reference sequence). Trimming left V 3 bases short and J 5 bases short, with 14 bases between. The CDR3 runs to 14 residues. In DNA, the CDR3 is TGCAGTGCTAGTGGCGGGGGACGGGATCAGCCCCAGCATTTT. Its translation is CSASGGGRDQPQHF.

This clonotype has at least ten counts. This chain connects TRBV28 to TRBJ2-7; 7 nucleotides line up with TRBD2. Unmatched junction bases numbered 12, after V lost 3 bases and J lost 7 bases. The germline gives CDR1 MDHEN, CDR2 SYDVKM. CDR3 length: 15 residues. The CDR3 sequence is CASSLPWGGSREQYF. The CDR3 region has the DNA TGTGCCAGCAGTTTGCCATGGGGGGGAAGTCGGGAGCAGTACTTC.

This clonotype was observed at least ten times. The rearrangement joins TRBV4-2 to TRBJ1-6; the match to TRBD1 covers 9 bases. After removal of 4 bases from V and 9 bases from J, the junction contained 10 bases not matched to a gene. This CDR3 has 16 residues. In germline, CDR1 is LGHNA, CDR2 YNFKEQ. In DNA, the CDR3 is TGTGCCAGCAGCCCCCGTCGGGGACAGGGTCCTTCACCCCTCCACTTT. Residues: CASSPRRGQGPSPLHF.

This clonotype was seen a few times. J is TRBJ1-5 and V is TRBV5-8; D call uncertain. The V gene's germline CDR1 is SGHTS and CDR2 YDEGEE. Trimming shortened V by 3 bases and J by 0 bases, and 16 bases separated the two germline ends. This CDR3 contains 17 residues. In nucleotides, the CDR3 is TGTGCCAGCAGCTCTGCGACCGTAGCCTTTAGCAATCAGCCCCAGCATTTT. It yields the protein CASSSATVAFSNQPQHF.

This clonotype showed up many times. The chain joins TRBV5-1 to TRBJ1-1; no clear D gene. V lost 0 bases and J 4 bases, leaving 25 bases between the germline ends. The germline gives CDR1 SGHRS, CDR2 YFSETQ. The CDR3 totals 19 residues. The CDR3 protein is CASSLVEMRVLGAGTEAFF. CDR3 coding DNA: TGCGCCAGCAGCTTGGTCGAAATGCGGGTTTTGGGCGCGGGCACTGAAGCTTTCTTT.

This clonotype was found a few times. The chain uses TRBV30 and TRBJ2-3, with D perhaps matching TRBD2 (6 bases). The CDR3 covers 12 residues. Germline V gene sequence: CDR1 GTSNPN, CDR2 SVGIG (reference sequence). V lost 5 bases to trimming and J lost 2 bases, with 8 bases between them. DNA of the CDR3: TGTGCCTGGGGGGACTCCACAGATACGCAGTATTTT. Translation gives CAWGDSTDTQYF.

This clonotype is a singleton in its sample. With a much larger clone just one base away, this may be a read error. The V gene is TRBV27, the J gene TRBJ2-7, with D tentatively TRBD2 (6 bases). The CDR3 contains 14 residues. CDR1 is MNHEY, CDR2 SMNVEV, per germline (reference sequence). CDR3 protein: CVSSLSAGRYEQYF. In nucleotides, the CDR3 is TGTGTCAGCAGTTTATCGGCAGGGAGGTACGAGCAGTACTTC.

There are many counts of this clonotype. J is TRBJ2-2 and V is TRBV5-1; D might be TRBD2 (5 bases). V was trimmed by 0 bases and J by 4 bases, leaving 19 bases between them. The CDR3 contains 18 residues. CDR1 is SGHRS and CDR2 is YFSETQ in the germline V gene. In DNA form, the CDR3 reads TGCGCCAGCAGCTTGGATACGGAGGCCCCAACCTTCACCGGGGAGCTGTTTTTT. Protein: CASSLDTEAPTFTGELFF.

This clonotype was seen many times. This chain links TRBV20-1 with TRBJ2-3, with 7 bases that match TRBD1. Germline loops: CDR1 DFQATT, CDR2 SNEGSKA (reference sequence). Trimming at V came to 0 bases and at J to 5 bases, leaving 2 bases not matched to a gene. This CDR3 is 13 amino acids long. CDR3 in amino acids: CSARDPGGDTQYF. The DNA of the CDR3 is TGCAGTGCTAGAGATCCAGGGGGAGATACGCAGTATTTT.

This clonotype was seen at least ten times. This rearrangement joins TRBV6-2 or TRBV6-3 to TRBJ1-2; the D gene is possibly TRBD1 (5 bases). V lost 6 bases, J lost 9 bases, and 26 bases lay in between. Germline values: CDR1 MNHEY, CDR2 SVGEGT. The CDR3 is made up of 16 amino acids. In DNA form, the CDR3 reads TGTGCCAGCAGCTTACCCCCTCATCGGGCAGTGGGGCGCTACACCTTC. Translation: CASSLPPHRAVGRYTF.

This chain uses TRBV29-1 with TRBJ2-1, with 10 bases that match TRBD1. This CDR3 is 17 amino acids long. CDR1 and CDR2 from the germline V gene are SQVTM and ANQGSEA. The V segment lost 2 bases and the J segment 3 bases; nucleotides outside the gene matches: 10. CDR3 nucleotides: TGCAGCGTTGAAAATCCCCGGGACAGGGGTAACTACAATGAGCAGTTCTTC. Translating gives CSVENPRDRGNYNEQFF.

This clonotype was seen many times. The chain combines TRBV4-2 with TRBJ2-1; TRBD2 agrees at 8 bases. Trimming took 4 bases from V and 2 from J; bases not matched to a gene: 4. The CDR3 has 15 residues. Germline V gene lookup returns CDR1 LGHNA and CDR2 YNFKEQ. The CDR3 protein is CASSPRGGTYNEQFF. The CDR3 bases are TGTGCCAGCAGCCCACGGGGGGGGACCTACAATGAGCAGTTCTTC.

V is TRBV7-9 and J is TRBJ2-1; the match to TRBD2 covers 8 bases. J lost 8 bases, V lost 2 bases, and 17 bases had no gene match. Germline-derived CDR1 and CDR2 are SEHNR and FQNEAQ (reference sequence). The CDR3 has 18 residues. In DNA form, the CDR3 reads TGTGCCAGCAGCTTATCCTCCGGGGGACTAGGAATCTTGGATGAGCAGTTCTTC. Amino acid sequence: CASSLSSGGLGILDEQFF.

As concerns this clonotype: At one boundary the junction diverges from the germline segment, which might be a read error. The chain uses TRBV5-1 and TRBJ2-1; D is unresolved. The CDR3 has 11 residues. CDR1 SGHRS and CDR2 YFSETQ come from the germline V gene. CDR3 region: CASSSNNEQFF. The CDR3 coding sequence is TGCGCCAGCAGCTCCAACAATGAGCAGTTCTTC.

The chain recombines TRBV20-1 with TRBJ1-1; possibly TRBD1 for D (5 bases). CDR1 and CDR2 from the germline V gene are DFQATT and SNEGSKA (reference sequence). The CDR3 has 13 residues. Between the trimmed V and J ends, which lost 5 bases and 4 bases, there was a span of 14 bases. The CDR3 region is CSAPQGEFTEAFF. In DNA form, the CDR3 reads TGCAGTGCTCCCCAAGGGGAGTTCACTGAAGCTTTCTTT.

Points on this clonotype: A much larger clone is a single base away; this may be a read error. The chain combines TRBV30 with TRBJ1-1; D remains ambiguous. The CDR3 runs 10 residues. Germline CDR1 reads GTSNPN; CDR2 reads SVGIG (reference sequence). Trimming stripped 4 bases from V and 10 bases from J, with 10 bases between. The CDR3 DNA sequence: TGTGCCTGGACCGACACCCGAGCTTTCTTT. It is translated as CAWTDTRAFF.

This clonotype was recorded at least ten times. This CDR3 is CASHRDYISYNEQFF. CDR3 nucleotides: TGTGCCAGCCACCGGGACTACATCTCCTACAATGAGCAGTTCTTC. The rearrangement uses TRBV6-2 or TRBV6-3 and TRBJ2-1, with 7 nucleotides matching TRBD2. Germline trimming cut 8 bases from V and 0 bases from J; bases unmatched to any gene: 7. Germline V gives CDR1 MNHEY, CDR2 SVGEGT. The CDR3 is made up of 15 amino acids.

This clonotype was recorded many times. The gene calls are TRBV20-1 and TRBJ2-3; 9 bases match TRBD2. The CDR3 has 18 residues. Germline CDR1 is DFQATT and CDR2 is SNEGSKA (reference sequence). J was trimmed by 4 bases and V by 0 bases; bases with no gene match: 14. The CDR3 reads CSARDRPKPSGVADTQYF. The CDR3 nucleotides read TGCAGTGCTAGAGATCGCCCTAAACCTAGCGGGGTTGCAGATACGCAGTATTTT.

About this clonotype: A much bigger clone sits one base away, suggesting this may be a read error. The chain uses TRBV6-1 and TRBJ2-1; 12 positions agree with TRBD2. Germline V gives CDR1 MNHNS, CDR2 SASEGT. This CDR3 contains 15 residues. V shed 4 bases, J shed 9 bases, and the junction held 7 bases outside the gene matches. CDR3 DNA sequence: TGTGCCAGCAGTGTGACTAGCGGGGGCCGTATTGAGCAGTTCTTC. This codes for CASSVTSGGRIEQFF.

This clonotype was recorded a few times. The junction does not match germline at one end; this may be a read error. This sequence joins TRBV6-6 and TRBJ1-2; unclear D gene. CDR1 and CDR2 (germline): MNHNY, SVGAGI (reference sequence). The CDR3 extends over 12 amino acids. The CDR3 sequence: CASSYGVYGDTF. Here the CDR3 DNA reads TGTGCCAGCAGTTACGGGGTCTATGGCGACACCTTC.

The table lists this clonotype with many counts. This chain uses TRBV20-1 with TRBJ2-3; D gene ambiguous. The CDR3 is made up of 13 amino acids. Germline loops: CDR1 DFQATT, CDR2 SNEGSKA (reference sequence). The germline V and J ends were trimmed by 6 bases and 0 bases, with 10 bases remaining between them. DNA for the CDR3: TGCAGTGCGCTACTAACTAGCACAGATACGCAGTATTTT. Its translation is CSALLTSTDTQYF.

This clonotype was seen at least ten times. The chain couples TRBV20-1 to TRBJ2-7; maybe TRBD1 (6 bases). This CDR3 is 11 amino acids long. Trimming took 6 bases from V and 6 from J, leaving 12 bases between them. Germline loops: CDR1 DFQATT, CDR2 SNEGSKA (reference sequence). This CDR3 is CSAQRGSEQYF. DNA of the CDR3: TGCAGTGCACAAAGGGGGTCCGAGCAGTACTTC.